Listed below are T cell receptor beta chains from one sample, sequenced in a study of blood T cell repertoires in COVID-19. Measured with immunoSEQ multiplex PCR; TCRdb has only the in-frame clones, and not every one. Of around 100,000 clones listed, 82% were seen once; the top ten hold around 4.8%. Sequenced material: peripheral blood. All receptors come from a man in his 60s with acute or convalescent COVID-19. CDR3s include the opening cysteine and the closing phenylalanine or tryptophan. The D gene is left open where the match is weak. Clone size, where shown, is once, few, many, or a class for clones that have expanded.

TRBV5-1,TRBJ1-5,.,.,TGCGCCAGCAGCTTCGGCGGAAATAGCGATCAGCCCCAGCATTTT,CASSFGGNSDQPQHF
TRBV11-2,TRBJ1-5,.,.,TGTGCCAGCAGCTTAGCTGAGAATCAGCCCCAGCATTTT,CASSLAENQPQHF
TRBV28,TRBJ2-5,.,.,TGTGCCAGCAGCTCGGGAGAGGGGATACAAGAGACCCAGTACTTC,CASSSGEGIQETQYF
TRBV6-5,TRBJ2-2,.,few,TGTGCCAGCACAGAGGCCGGGGAGCTGTTTTTT,CASTEAGELFF
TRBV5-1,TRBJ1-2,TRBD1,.,TGCGCCAGCAGCTACTACAGGGGACCGGGTGGCTACACCTTC,CASSYYRGPGGYTF
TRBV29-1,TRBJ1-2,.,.,TGCAGCGTTCGGGACATTTTGAACTATGGCTACACCTTC,CSVRDILNYGYTF
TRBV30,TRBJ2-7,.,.,TGTGCCTGGAGAGTACAGAGTTACGAGCAGTACTTC,CAWRVQSYEQYF
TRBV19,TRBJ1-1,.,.,TGTGCCAGTAGTACTCAGGGAAACACTGAAGCTTTCTTT,CASSTQGNTEAFF
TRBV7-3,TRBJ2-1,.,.,TGTGCCAGCAGCCCAGGAGGGCCGCCCTACAATGAGCAGTTCTTC,CASSPGGPPYNEQFF
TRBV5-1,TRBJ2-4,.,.,TGCGCCAGCAGCTCGACAGGGAGGATAGCCAAAAACATTCAGTACTTC,CASSSTGRIAKNIQYF
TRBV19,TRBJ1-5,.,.,TGTGCCACCCGTACAGGGAGCAATCAGCCCCAGCATTTT,CATRTGSNQPQHF
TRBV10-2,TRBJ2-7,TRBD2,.,TGCGCCAGCGCCGGGGGGACGCCGGTGGGTGGCCAGTACTTC,CASAGGTPVGGQYF
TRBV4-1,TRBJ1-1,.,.,TGCGCCAGCAGCCAAGACCAGCAGAGACACCCGCGCACTGAAGCTTTCTTT,CASSQDQQRHPRTEAFF
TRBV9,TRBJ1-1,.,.,TGTGCCAGCAGCTTTCGGGGTACTGAAGCTTTCTTT,CASSFRGTEAFF
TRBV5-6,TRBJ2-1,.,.,TGTGCCAGCAGAAGACAGGCGAATGAGCAGTTCTTC,CASRRQANEQFF